Listed below are T cell receptor beta chains from one sample, sequenced in a study of blood T cells in healthy people across ages. TCRdb reanalysed the 5' RACE reads using MiXCR and keeps one entry per CDR3 protein. The profile shows approximately 800,000 distinct CDR3 sequences, about a quarter of them singletons. Separately, the same data were catalogued under a study of T cells of mothers and their children.

The specimen was blood. Every receptor here comes from a boy aged 5-17 years in good health. CDR3s include the opening cysteine and the closing phenylalanine or tryptophan. Each record gives: V gene, D gene, clone size, J gene, CDR3 protein, CDR3 DNA. A D gene is named only where the DNA matches it firmly. The size entry is marked missing in some rows and otherwise reads once, few, many or a size class.

V gene: TRBV28; D gene: TRBD1; clone size: .; J gene: TRBJ2-1; CDR3 protein: CASSEVQDRVVNEQFF; CDR3 DNA: TGTGCCAGCAGTGAGGTCCAGGACAGGGTCGTAAATGAGCAGTTCTTC
V gene: TRBV12-3/TRBV12-4; D gene: TRBD1; clone size: .; J gene: TRBJ1-2; CDR3 protein: CASNGQATNYGYTF; CDR3 DNA: TGTGCCAGCAATGGACAGGCTACTAACTATGGCTACACCTTC
V gene: TRBV28; D gene: .; clone size: few; J gene: TRBJ2-7; CDR3 protein: CASMIGGRYEQYF; CDR3 DNA: TGTGCCAGCATGATTGGGGGAAGGTACGAGCAGTACTTC
V gene: TRBV10-3; D gene: TRBD2; clone size: .; J gene: TRBJ2-3; CDR3 protein: CAISSGLAGGMRPSTDTQYF; CDR3 DNA: TGTGCCATCAGTTCGGGACTAGCGGGGGGAATGAGACCTAGCACAGATACGCAGTATTTT
V gene: TRBV19; D gene: .; clone size: .; J gene: TRBJ2-7; CDR3 protein: CASSIRGRYEQYF; CDR3 DNA: TGTGCCAGTAGTATACGCGGCCGATACGAGCAGTACTTC
V gene: TRBV5-1; D gene: .; clone size: .; J gene: TRBJ1-6; CDR3 protein: CASSPLLSSYNSPLHF; CDR3 DNA: TGCGCCAGCAGCCCGCTTCTGAGCTCCTATAATTCACCCCTCCACTTT
V gene: TRBV7-9; D gene: TRBD1; clone size: few; J gene: TRBJ2-7; CDR3 protein: CASSQDRGEKFYEQYF; CDR3 DNA: TGTGCCAGCAGCCAGGACAGGGGCGAAAAGTTCTACGAGCAGTACTTC
V gene: TRBV5-1; D gene: .; clone size: .; J gene: TRBJ1-1; CDR3 protein: CASASESRGTNTEAFF; CDR3 DNA: TGCGCCAGCGCATCCGAATCCCGGGGCACGAACACTGAAGCTTTCTTT
V gene: TRBV6-5; D gene: .; clone size: .; J gene: TRBJ2-2; CDR3 protein: CASSWGTRTGELFF; CDR3 DNA: TGTGCCAGCAGTTGGGGGACAAGGACCGGGGAGCTGTTTTTT
V gene: TRBV3-1; D gene: .; clone size: .; J gene: TRBJ2-3; CDR3 protein: CASARRGSGMQDTQYF; CDR3 DNA: TGTGCCAGCGCCCGTCGGGGGAGCGGTATGCAAGATACGCAGTATTTT
V gene: TRBV7-9; D gene: .; clone size: few; J gene: TRBJ1-2; CDR3 protein: CASTGRTNYGYTF; CDR3 DNA: TGTGCCTCGACGGGACGTACCAACTATGGCTACACCTTC
V gene: TRBV6-2/TRBV6-3; D gene: TRBD1; clone size: few; J gene: TRBJ1-4; CDR3 protein: CASSATGEVKKLFF; CDR3 DNA: TGTGCCAGCAGTGCGACAGGGGAGGTGAAAAAACTGTTTTTT
V gene: TRBV4-1; D gene: .; clone size: .; J gene: TRBJ1-2; CDR3 protein: CASSQELVAGGIGYTF; CDR3 DNA: TGCGCCAGCAGCCAAGAATTGGTAGCGGGGGGCATAGGCTACACCTTC
V gene: TRBV9; D gene: .; clone size: .; J gene: TRBJ2-7; CDR3 protein: CASSVDGLTYEQYF; CDR3 DNA: TGTGCCAGCAGCGTAGATGGATTGACCTACGAGCAGTACTTC
V gene: TRBV9; D gene: .; clone size: .; J gene: TRBJ2-5; CDR3 protein: CASSPPDLQETQYF; CDR3 DNA: TGTGCCAGCAGCCCCCCCGACCTACAAGAGACCCAGTACTTC
V gene: TRBV3-1; D gene: .; clone size: few; J gene: TRBJ2-5; CDR3 protein: CASSQSWGRDNPRRTQYF; CDR3 DNA: TGTGCCAGCAGCCAATCGTGGGGGAGGGACAATCCCCGAAGAACCCAGTACTTC